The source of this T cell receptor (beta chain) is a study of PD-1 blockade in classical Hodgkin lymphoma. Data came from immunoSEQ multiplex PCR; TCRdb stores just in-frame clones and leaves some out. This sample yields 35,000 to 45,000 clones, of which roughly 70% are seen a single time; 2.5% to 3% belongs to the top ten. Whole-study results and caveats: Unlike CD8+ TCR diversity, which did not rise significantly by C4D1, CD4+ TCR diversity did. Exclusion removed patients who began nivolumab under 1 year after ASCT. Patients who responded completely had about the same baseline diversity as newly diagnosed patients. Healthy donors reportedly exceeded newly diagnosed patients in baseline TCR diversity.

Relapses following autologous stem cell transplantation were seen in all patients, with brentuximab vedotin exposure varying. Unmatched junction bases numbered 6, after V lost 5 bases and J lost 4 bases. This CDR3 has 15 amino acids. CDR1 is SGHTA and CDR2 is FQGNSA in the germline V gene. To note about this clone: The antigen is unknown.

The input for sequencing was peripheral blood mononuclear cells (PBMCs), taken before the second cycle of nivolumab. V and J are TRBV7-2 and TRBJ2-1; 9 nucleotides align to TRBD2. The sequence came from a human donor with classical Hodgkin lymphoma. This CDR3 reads CASSPAGGNYNEQFF. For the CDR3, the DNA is TGTGCCAGCAGCCCAGCGGGGGGAAATTACAATGAGCAGTTCTTC.